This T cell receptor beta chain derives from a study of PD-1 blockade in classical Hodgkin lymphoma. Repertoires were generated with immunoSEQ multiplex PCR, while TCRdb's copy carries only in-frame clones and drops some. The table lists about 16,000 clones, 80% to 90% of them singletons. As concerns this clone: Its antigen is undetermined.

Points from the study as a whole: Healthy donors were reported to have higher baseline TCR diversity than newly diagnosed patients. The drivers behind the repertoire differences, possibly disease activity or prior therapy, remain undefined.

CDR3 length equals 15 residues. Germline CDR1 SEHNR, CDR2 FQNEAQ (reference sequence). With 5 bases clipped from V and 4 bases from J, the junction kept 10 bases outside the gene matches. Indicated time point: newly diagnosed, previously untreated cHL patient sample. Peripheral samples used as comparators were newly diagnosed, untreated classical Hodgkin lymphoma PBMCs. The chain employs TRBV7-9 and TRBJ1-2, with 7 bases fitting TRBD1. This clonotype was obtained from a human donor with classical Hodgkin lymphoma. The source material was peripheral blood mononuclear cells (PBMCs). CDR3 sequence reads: CASSPGTAILYGYTF. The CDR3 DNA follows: TGTGCCAGCAGCCCTGGGACAGCGATTCTCTATGGCTACACCTTC.